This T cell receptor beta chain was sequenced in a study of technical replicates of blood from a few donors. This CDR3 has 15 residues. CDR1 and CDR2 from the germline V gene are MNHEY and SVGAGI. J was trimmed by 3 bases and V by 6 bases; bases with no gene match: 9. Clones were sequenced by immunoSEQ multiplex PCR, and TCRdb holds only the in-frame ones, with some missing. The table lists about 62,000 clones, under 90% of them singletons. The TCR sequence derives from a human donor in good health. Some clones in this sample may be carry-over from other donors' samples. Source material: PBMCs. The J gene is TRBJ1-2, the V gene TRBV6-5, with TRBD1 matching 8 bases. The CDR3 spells CASSTHGTGDYGYTF. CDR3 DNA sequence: TGTGCCAGCAGCACACATGGGACAGGTGACTATGGCTACACCTTC.